This T cell receptor beta chain was observed in a study of blood T cell repertoires in COVID-19 (dated by TCRdb to 2020 to 2021). With respect to the entire study: Collaborator samples came from the United States, Italy and Spain and covered acute and convalescent phases of COVID-19. Nearly every sample came with metadata listing a de-identified subject ID, COVID-19 status, age in years and sex. The repertoires were released in a freely available public database intended as a resource for research on the immune response to SARS-CoV-2. Subjects who had been exposed to COVID-19, were actively infected with it, or had recovered from it provided the deeply sampled blood TCRbeta repertoires that made up the dataset. Samples came from the ongoing ImmuneRACE study (first 160 participants) plus 1,254 subjects from 6 global collaborators. HLA class I and class II types, where available, came from metadata supplied by the sample provider rather than from assay-based typing. The material from the prospective study consisted of cDNA or gDNA derived from T cells, B-cell-depleted T cells, or PBMCs.

Participants in the prospective study were enrolled through a virtual design, were aged roughly 18 to 90 years, and lived in roughly 25 United States geographic areas. Cohort assignment in the prospective study relied on participant-reported clinical history from a screening survey and a study questionnaire. Mobile phlebotomists in the prospective study collected whole blood, serum and a nasopharyngeal or oropharyngeal swab from every participant. Participants in the prospective study had the option to provide additional blood draws and questionnaires over an approximately two-month period. Blood samples from the prospective study were shipped frozen or at room temperature prior to DNA extraction. TCRbeta CDR3 regions were amplified from genomic DNA by means of the immunoSEQ Assay, a bias-controlled multiplex PCR. On the study's bioinformatics: Within the assay, amplification of reference gene primers was used to estimate how many nucleated cells each sample contained. To quantify the absolute abundance of each unique TCRbeta CDR3 rearrangement, sequence reads were collapsed and filtered. For each sample, productive Simpson clonality was calculated as the square root of Simpson's diversity index over productive rearrangements. TCRdb provides this immuneACCESS table in a form limited to in-frame rearrangements. Some clones are lacking; in checked studies, under half of them reflect an unresolved V gene, and why the rest are absent is not known. That table gives V, J and clone size, and the DNA gave D and trimming. Within this sample are 200,000 to 250,000 clones, with around 90% of them counted one time only. The biggest ten clones account for roughly 14% of the sample.

A word on this clone: Its antigen is not yet known. Nothing much larger sits one base from this clone, and base qualities are not available.

On the study overall, not on this receptor specifically: Clinical and demographic metadata were provided uncurated, with the amount varying by source and participant.

Looking up the germline V gene yields CDR1 MDHEN and CDR2 SYDVKM. Trimming removed 4 bases from V and 1 base from J, leaving 14 bases between the germline ends. Inclusive of the bounding cysteine and phenylalanine, the CDR3 is 17 residues long. Only CDR3 DNA remains: 51 bases, in frame from the first base. The receptor's source is a woman in her 50s with acute COVID-19. The rearranged segments are TRBV28 and TRBJ1-6; TRBD1 could be the D gene, as 6 bases match. The sequenced sample was PBMCs or T cells enriched from blood (not recorded which). DNA sequence: TGTGCCAGCAGTTCGCCCAGGGGCGCGTCCTATAATTCACCCCTCCACTTT. Its amino acids are CASSSPRGASYNSPLHF.